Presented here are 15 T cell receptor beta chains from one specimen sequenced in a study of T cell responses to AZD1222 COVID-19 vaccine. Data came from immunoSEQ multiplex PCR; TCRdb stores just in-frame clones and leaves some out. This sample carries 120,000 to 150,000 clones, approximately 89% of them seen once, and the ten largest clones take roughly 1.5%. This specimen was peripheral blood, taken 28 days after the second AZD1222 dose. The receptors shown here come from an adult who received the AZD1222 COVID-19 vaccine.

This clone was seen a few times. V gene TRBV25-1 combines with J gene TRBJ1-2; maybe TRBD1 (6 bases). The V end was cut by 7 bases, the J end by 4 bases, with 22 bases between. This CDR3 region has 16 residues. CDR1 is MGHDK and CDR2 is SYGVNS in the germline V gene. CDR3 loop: CASIGPRSGASYGYTF. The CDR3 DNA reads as TGTGCCAGCATTGGCCCCAGATCAGGGGCCAGCTATGGCTACACCTTC.

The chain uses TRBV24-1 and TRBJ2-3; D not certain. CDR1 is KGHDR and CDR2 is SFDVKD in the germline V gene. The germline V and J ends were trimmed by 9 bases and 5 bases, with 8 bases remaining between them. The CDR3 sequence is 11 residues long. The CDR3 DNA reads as TGTGCCACCGGAGCATTAGATACGCAGTATTTT. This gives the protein CATGALDTQYF.

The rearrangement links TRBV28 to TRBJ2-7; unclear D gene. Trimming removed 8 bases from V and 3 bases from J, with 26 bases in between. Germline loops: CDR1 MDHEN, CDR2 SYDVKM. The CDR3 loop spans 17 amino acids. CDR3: CASDTAMNPLRLYEQYF. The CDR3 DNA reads TGTGCCAGCGATACCGCAATGAATCCCCTCCGCCTCTACGAGCAGTACTTC.

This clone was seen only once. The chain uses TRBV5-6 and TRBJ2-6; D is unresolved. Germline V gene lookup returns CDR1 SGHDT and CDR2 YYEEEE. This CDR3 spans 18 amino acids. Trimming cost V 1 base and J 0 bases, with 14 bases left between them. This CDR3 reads CASSLRRRESSGANVLTF. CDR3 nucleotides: TGTGCCAGCAGCTTGCGTCGGAGAGAAAGCTCTGGGGCCAACGTCCTGACTTTC.

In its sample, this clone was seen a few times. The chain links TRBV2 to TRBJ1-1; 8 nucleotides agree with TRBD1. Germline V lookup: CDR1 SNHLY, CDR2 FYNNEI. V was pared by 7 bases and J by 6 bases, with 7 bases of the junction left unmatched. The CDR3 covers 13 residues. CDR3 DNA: TGTGCCAGCATCCCAGGGGGCGCATCTGAAGCTTTCTTT. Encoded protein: CASIPGGASEAFF.

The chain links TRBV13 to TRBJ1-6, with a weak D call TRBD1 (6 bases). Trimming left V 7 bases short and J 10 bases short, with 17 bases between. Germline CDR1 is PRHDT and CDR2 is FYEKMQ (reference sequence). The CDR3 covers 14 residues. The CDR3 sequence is CASKVGGSGSPLHF. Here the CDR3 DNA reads TGTGCCAGCAAAGTTGGGGGCTCGGGCTCACCCCTCCACTTT.

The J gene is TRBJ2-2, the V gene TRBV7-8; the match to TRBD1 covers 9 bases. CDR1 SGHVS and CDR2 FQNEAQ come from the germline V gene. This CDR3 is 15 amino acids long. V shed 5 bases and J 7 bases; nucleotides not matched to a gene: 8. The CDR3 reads CASSENRGPIGELFF. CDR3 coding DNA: TGTGCCAGCAGCGAGAACAGGGGGCCCATCGGGGAGCTGTTTTTT.

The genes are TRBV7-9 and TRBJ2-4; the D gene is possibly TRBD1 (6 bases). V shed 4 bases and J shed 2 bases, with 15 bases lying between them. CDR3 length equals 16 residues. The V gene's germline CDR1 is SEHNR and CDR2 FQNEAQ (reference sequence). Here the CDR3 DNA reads TGTGCCAGCAGCTCGACAGGATTCGGCTCCAAAAACATTCAGTACTTC. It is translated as CASSSTGFGSKNIQYF.

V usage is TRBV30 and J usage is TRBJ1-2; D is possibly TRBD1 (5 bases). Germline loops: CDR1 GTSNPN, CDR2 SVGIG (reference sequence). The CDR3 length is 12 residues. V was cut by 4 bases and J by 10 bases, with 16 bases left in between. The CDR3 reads CAWTSGLSLYTF. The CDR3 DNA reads TGTGCCTGGACTTCAGGGCTCTCCCTCTACACCTTC.

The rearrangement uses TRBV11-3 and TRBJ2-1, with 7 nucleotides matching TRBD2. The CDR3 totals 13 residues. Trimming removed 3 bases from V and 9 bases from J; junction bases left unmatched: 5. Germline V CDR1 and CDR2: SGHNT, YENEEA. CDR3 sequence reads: CASSFRGEGEQFF. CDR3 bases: TGTGCCAGCAGCTTTCGTGGGGAGGGTGAGCAGTTCTTC.

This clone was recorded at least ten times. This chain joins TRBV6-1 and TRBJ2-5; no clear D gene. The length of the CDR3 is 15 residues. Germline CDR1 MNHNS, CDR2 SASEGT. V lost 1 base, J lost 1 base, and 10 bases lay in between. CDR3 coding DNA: TGTGCCAGCAGTGAAGTTAAGGTAGCCCAAGAGACCCAGTACTTC. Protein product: CASSEVKVAQETQYF.

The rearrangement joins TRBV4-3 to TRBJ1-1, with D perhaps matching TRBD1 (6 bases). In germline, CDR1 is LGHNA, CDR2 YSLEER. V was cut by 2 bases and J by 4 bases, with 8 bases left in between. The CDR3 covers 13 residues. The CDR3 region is CASSQTGFTEAFF. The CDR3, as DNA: TGCGCCAGCAGCCAAACAGGGTTCACTGAAGCTTTCTTT.

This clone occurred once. CDR3 DNA sequence: TGCGCCAGCAGTGAGGTCCAAGCAGATACGCAGTATTTT. Protein sequence: CASSEVQADTQYF. J is TRBJ2-3 and V is TRBV10-1; no definite D call. Trimming took 2 bases from V and 4 from J, leaving 7 bases between them. In germline, CDR1 is WNHNN, CDR2 SYGVQD (reference sequence). This CDR3 has 13 residues.

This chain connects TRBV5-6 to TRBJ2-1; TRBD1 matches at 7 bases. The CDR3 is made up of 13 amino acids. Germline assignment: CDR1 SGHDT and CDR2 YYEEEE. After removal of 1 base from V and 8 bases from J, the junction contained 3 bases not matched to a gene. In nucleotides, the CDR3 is TGTGCCAGCAGCTTGTGGACAGGCGATGAGCAGTTCTTC. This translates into CASSLWTGDEQFF.

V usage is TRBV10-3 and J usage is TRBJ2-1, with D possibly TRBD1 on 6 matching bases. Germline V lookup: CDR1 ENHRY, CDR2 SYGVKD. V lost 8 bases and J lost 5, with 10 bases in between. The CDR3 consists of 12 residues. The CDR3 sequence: CAIETGNNEQFF. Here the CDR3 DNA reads TGTGCCATCGAGACAGGCAACAATGAGCAGTTCTTC.